These T cell receptor beta chains were read from a single sample in a study of early T cells in non-severe SARS-CoV-2 infection. TCRdb called the 5' RACE reads again in MiXCR, with one record for every CDR3 protein. The sample lists more than 40,000 distinct CDR3 sequences; 7% to 8% were seen once. Sample: whole blood. Every receptor here comes from an adult who was a healthcare worker with PCR-confirmed SARS-CoV-2 infection or an uninfected control (not recorded which). The CDR3 runs from the conserved cysteine through the conserved F or W. D genes are given only for firm matches. Expanded clones get a size class; other rows say once, few or many, or leave the size out.

clone_size d_call j_call v_call cdr3_aa cdr3_nt
few TRBD2 TRBJ2-3 TRBV24-1 CATSRRGDTQYF TGTGCCACCAGTAGGCGGGGGGATACGCAGTATTTT
. . TRBJ2-5 TRBV3-1 CASSQSAAQETQYF TGTGCCAGCAGCCAATCCGCTGCCCAAGAGACCCAGTACTTC
. TRBD1 TRBJ2-3 TRBV7-9 CASGRGQGGDTQYF TGTGCCAGCGGCCGGGGACAGGGGGGAGATACGCAGTATTTT
. . TRBJ2-7 TRBV3-1 CASSHAGREQYF TGTGCCAGCAGCCATGCAGGGAGGGAGCAGTACTTC
many . TRBJ2-1 TRBV11-2 CASSRGDEQFF TGTGCCAGCAGCCGAGGCGATGAGCAGTTCTTC
. TRBD1 TRBJ1-2 TRBV7-2 CASSSPGQGYGYTF TGTGCCAGCAGTTCCCCCGGACAGGGATATGGCTACACCTTC
many . TRBJ2-2 TRBV20-1 CSARQVDTGELFF TGCAGTGCCCGACAGGTTGACACCGGGGAGCTGTTTTTT
few TRBD2 TRBJ2-5 TRBV5-6 CASSGPPTAGGSRRDQETQYF TGTGCCAGCAGTGGTCCCCCCACAGCGGGGGGTAGTAGGAGGGACCAAGAGACCCAGTACTTC
. TRBD2 TRBJ2-1 TRBV5-6 CASSLQLAGYNEQFF TGTGCCAGCAGCTTGCAGCTAGCGGGGTACAATGAGCAGTTCTTC
. . TRBJ2-3 TRBV12-3/TRBV12-4 CASSLLAASTDTQYF TGTGCCAGCAGTTTGTTAGCGGCTAGCACAGATACGCAGTATTTT
many TRBD1 TRBJ1-2 TRBV4-1 CASSYQTGEYGYTF TGCGCCAGCAGTTACCAGACAGGGGAATATGGCTACACCTTC
many . TRBJ2-7 TRBV29-1 CSVAFENYGDSYEQYF TGCAGCGTTGCTTTCGAGAACTACGGAGACTCCTACGAGCAGTACTTC
few TRBD2 TRBJ2-1 TRBV27 CASSPRGGWGNEQFF TGTGCCAGCAGTCCCCGGGGGGGCTGGGGCAATGAGCAGTTCTTC
few TRBD2 TRBJ2-5 TRBV4-2 CASSQGLGLAEETQYF TGTGCCAGCAGCCAAGGCCTTGGACTAGCGGAAGAGACCCAGTACTTC
many . TRBJ2-3 TRBV25-1 CASSGTVGPYTQYF TGTGCCAGCAGTGGGACAGTAGGTCCCTATACGCAGTATTTT
few TRBD1 TRBJ1-6 TRBV12-3/TRBV12-4 CASSVRQGKGSPLHF TGTGCCAGCAGTGTACGACAGGGCAAGGGATCACCCCTCCACTTT
many TRBD2 TRBJ2-1 TRBV5-3 CARPTSGGDNEQFF TGTGCCAGACCCACTAGCGGGGGGGACAATGAGCAGTTCTTC
few . TRBJ1-2 TRBV28 CASTVGHDVWSYTF TGTGCCAGCACGGTGGGACACGACGTTTGGAGCTACACCTTC
. . TRBJ1-4 TRBV28 CASSFRDRRNEKLFF TGTGCCAGCAGTTTTCGGGATCGGCGAAATGAAAAACTGTTTTTT
many TRBD1 TRBJ1-1 TRBV5-1 CASSAQGGSITEAFF TGCGCCAGCAGCGCTCAAGGGGGCTCGATCACTGAAGCTTTCTTT
few TRBD2 TRBJ2-7 TRBV30 CAWSVVLVSGVVSYEQYF TGTGCCTGGAGTGTAGTCCTTGTTAGCGGGGTCGTCTCCTACGAGCAGTACTTC
. . TRBJ2-5 TRBV29-1 CSVGGIETQYF TGCAGCGTTGGAGGGATTGAGACCCAGTACTTC
few . TRBJ2-2 TRBV5-1 CASSLVSGAGNTGELFF TGCGCCAGCAGCTTGGTTTCGGGGGCCGGGAACACCGGGGAGCTGTTTTTT
few . TRBJ2-7 TRBV28 CASLTPGPAKKQYF TGTGCCAGCCTGACCCCGGGACCGGCTAAAAAGCAGTACTTC
. . TRBJ2-5 TRBV29-1 CSVDEGGETQYF TGCAGCGTTGATGAGGGGGGCGAGACCCAGTACTTC
many . TRBJ1-2 TRBV7-2 CASSLYYGYTF TGTGCCAGCAGCTTATACTATGGCTACACCTTC
many TRBD1 TRBJ1-4 TRBV7-2 CASSLRTGGLSNEKLFF TGTGCCAGCAGCTTGCGGACAGGGGGCTTGAGTAATGAAAAACTGTTTTTT
. TRBD1 TRBJ2-5 TRBV29-1 CSVRKGAGETQYF TGCAGCGTTAGAAAGGGGGCTGGGGAGACCCAGTACTTC
few . TRBJ2-2 TRBV5-1 CASSLADSSDLTGELFF TGCGCCAGCAGCTTGGCCGATTCCTCGGATCTCACCGGGGAGCTGTTTTTT
. TRBD2 TRBJ2-5 TRBV3-1 CASSQAGGEETQYF TGTGCCAGCAGCCAAGCGGGGGGGGAAGAGACCCAGTACTTC
many TRBD1 TRBJ2-5 TRBV12-3/TRBV12-4 CASSPTTGEETQYF TGTGCCAGCAGCCCAACGACAGGGGAAGAGACCCAGTACTTC
. TRBD1 TRBJ2-7 TRBV29-1 CSVVFGTGGDPNEQYF TGCAGCGTTGTTTTTGGGACAGGGGGCGATCCCAACGAGCAGTACTTC
many . TRBJ2-1 TRBV6-6 CASSTGQEHNEQFF TGTGCCAGCAGTACGGGACAAGAACACAATGAGCAGTTCTTC
many . TRBJ2-4 TRBV7-8 CASSLLKGLAKNIQYF TGTGCCAGCAGCTTATTAAAGGGTCTAGCCAAAAACATTCAGTACTTC
many TRBD1 TRBJ2-7 TRBV10-3 CAISDIWTGGSYEQYF TGTGCCATCAGTGACATCTGGACAGGGGGTTCCTACGAGCAGTACTTC
few . TRBJ1-1 TRBV10-3 CAISRGTEAFF TGTGCCATCAGTAGAGGGACTGAAGCTTTCTTT
many . TRBJ1-5 TRBV20-1 CSARDFRGNQPQHF TGCAGTGCTAGAGATTTTCGCGGCAATCAGCCCCAGCATTTT
many TRBD1 TRBJ1-2 TRBV6-5 CASSGTGRGYTF TGTGCCAGCAGCGGGACAGGGAGAGGCTACACCTTC
few . TRBJ1-5 TRBV2 CASSADRNNQPQHF TGTGCCAGCAGTGCAGACAGAAACAATCAGCCCCAGCATTTT
. . TRBJ1-1 TRBV9 CASSVGVGITNTEAFF TGTGCCAGCAGCGTAGGGGTCGGGATAACGAACACTGAAGCTTTCTTT
. . TRBJ2-7 TRBV29-1 CSVGQRLNSDGQYF TGCAGCGTTGGACAGCGCCTGAACTCTGACGGGCAGTACTTC